This entry lists 19 T cell receptor beta chains sequenced from one sample in a study of blood T cell repertoires in COVID-19. Libraries were prepared by immunoSEQ multiplex PCR; TCRdb keeps only in-frame clonotypes and omits some of them. The sample contains 85,000 to 130,000 clones, over 85% of which appear only once. Sequencing was done on a sample of peripheral blood. All receptors derive from a man in his sixties or seventies with acute or convalescent COVID-19.

The gene calls are TRBV30 and TRBJ2-5; the D gene is possibly TRBD2 (6 bases). Germline loops: CDR1 GTSNPN, CDR2 SVGIG (reference sequence). The CDR3 is made up of 13 amino acids. Trimming pared 3 bases from V and 3 bases from J, leaving 11 bases between. The DNA for the CDR3 is TGTGCCTGGAGCCGGGACTCGAAAGAGACCCAGTACTTC. It codes for CAWSRDSKETQYF.

The CDR3 nucleotides read TGTGCCAGCAGCTTAGTGGGCAGCTTTTTCGGGACCCAGTACTTC. Protein sequence: CASSLVGSFFGTQYF. This chain links TRBV7-9 with TRBJ2-5; D remains unclear. Deletions cut 1 base from V and 7 bases from J, with 16 bases between. The CDR3 sequence is 15 residues long. The germline V gene encodes CDR1 SEHNR and CDR2 FQNEAQ (reference sequence).

The genes are TRBV11-2 and TRBJ2-5; maybe TRBD1 (5 bases). The germline V gene encodes CDR1 SGHAT and CDR2 FQNNGV. The CDR3 has 15 residues. Trimming left V 5 bases short and J 4 bases short, with 17 bases between. CDR3 in amino acids: CASSPDSGLGETQYF. CDR3 DNA: TGTGCCAGCAGCCCTGATTCAGGGTTAGGAGAGACCCAGTACTTC.

The V and J genes are TRBV7-6 and TRBJ1-3; D uncertain. The CDR3 length is 15 residues. V dropped 3 bases and J dropped 0 bases, with 9 bases sitting between them. Per germline, CDR1 SGHVS and CDR2 FNYEAQ. CDR3 nucleotides: TGTGCCAGCAGCTTGGGCCATTTCTCTGGAAACACCATATATTTT. Residues: CASSLGHFSGNTIYF.

This clone was counted once. This rearrangement joins TRBV7-2 to TRBJ2-7; TRBD2 matches at 14 bases. After removal of 6 bases from V and 6 bases from J, the junction contained 7 bases not matched to a gene. The germline gives CDR1 SGHTA, CDR2 FQGNSA. The length of the CDR3 is 15 residues. The CDR3 protein is CASSPPGLAGVEQYF. The DNA of the CDR3 is TGTGCCAGCAGTCCCCCGGGACTAGCGGGAGTCGAGCAGTACTTC.

This chain links TRBV7-2 with TRBJ2-5; TRBD2 agrees at 7 bases. This CDR3 contains 19 residues. CDR1 is SGHTA, CDR2 FQGNSA, per germline. The V gene end was trimmed by 5 bases and the J gene end by 2 bases; junction bases not matched to a gene: 20. The CDR3 coding sequence is TGTGCCAGCAGCCTGGAGGGTCGTGCGCGGGAGTGGGGGCAAGAGACCCAGTACTTC. Translated, it gives CASSLEGRAREWGQETQYF.

The rearrangement joins TRBV6-5 to TRBJ1-4, with 8 bases lining up with TRBD1. The V and J ends lost 0 bases and 6 bases, in that order; junction bases with no gene match: 3. Germline CDR1 is MNHEY and CDR2 is SVGAGI. The CDR3 runs 15 residues. The CDR3 protein is CASSYSDREDEKLFF. CDR3 DNA: TGTGCCAGCAGTTACTCGGACAGGGAGGATGAAAAACTGTTTTTT.

J is TRBJ2-3 and V is TRBV28; no clear D. Germline CDR1 is MDHEN and CDR2 is SYDVKM. CDR3 length: 14 amino acids. Trimming cost V 10 bases and J 2 bases, with 16 bases left between them. The CDR3 sequence: CATRSGPTTDTQYF. In nucleotides, the CDR3 is TGTGCCACCCGCTCGGGTCCTACCACAGATACGCAGTATTTT.

This clone was detected only once. V gene TRBV3-1 (or the pseudogene TRBV3-2) combines with J gene TRBJ2-5, with 14 bases that match TRBD2. This CDR3 is built from 16 residues. The V gene's germline CDR1 is LGHDT and CDR2 YNNKEL (reference sequence). The V gene end was trimmed by 4 bases and the J gene end by 5 bases; junction bases not matched to a gene: 6. CDR3 in amino acids: CASSLGLAGDGETQYF. The CDR3 nucleotides are TGTGCCAGCAGCCTGGGACTAGCGGGAGATGGGGAGACCCAGTACTTC.

The CDR3 here is CASSPLKSQGWDQPQHF. CDR3 nucleotides: TGTGCCAGCAGTCCCCTTAAGTCGCAGGGATGGGATCAGCCCCAGCATTTT. J is TRBJ1-5 and V is TRBV6-6; a possible D gene is TRBD1 (5 bases). Trimming left V 5 bases short and J 5 bases short, with 22 bases between. The CDR3 consists of 17 residues. Per the germline V gene, CDR1 is MNHNY and CDR2 is SVGAGI (reference sequence).

The V call is TRBV5-4, the J call TRBJ2-2; TRBD1 aligns across 8 bases. Germline CDR1 SGHNT, CDR2 YYREEE (reference sequence). V lost 4 bases and J lost 0; bases outside the gene matches: 5. The CDR3 runs to 16 residues. The DNA of the CDR3 is TGTGCCAGCAGCCCGAGACAGGGGACGAACACCGGGGAGCTGTTTTTT. This encodes CASSPRQGTNTGELFF. The full variable domain, with the rest looked up from reference TRBV5-4 and TRBJ2-2, is ETGVTQSPTHLIKTRGQQVTLRCSSQSGHNTVSWYQQALGQGPQFIFQYYREEENGRGNFPPRFSGLQFPNYSSELNVNALELDDSALYLCASSPRQGTNTGELFFGEGSRLTVL.

The chain employs TRBV7-8 and TRBJ1-2, with 7 bases aligning to TRBD1. With V trimmed by 6 bases and J by 6 bases, 7 bases remained unmatched. CDR1 is SGHVS, CDR2 FQNEAQ, per germline. The CDR3 is 13 amino acids. The CDR3: CASRLAGGDGYTF. The CDR3 DNA reads TGTGCCAGCAGGCTCGCAGGGGGAGATGGCTACACCTTC.

The chain combines TRBV7-9 with TRBJ1-5; D might be TRBD1 (6 bases). CDR3 length: 12 residues. Trimming stripped 6 bases from V and 7 bases from J, with 10 bases between. From germline, CDR1 is SEHNR and CDR2 FQNEAQ (reference sequence). The CDR3 DNA sequence: TGTGCCAGCAGTTTACAGGGCCAGCCCCAGCATTTT. Translated, it gives CASSLQGQPQHF.

This chain links TRBV2 with TRBJ1-5; 10 nucleotides match TRBD1. V lost 6 bases to trimming and J lost 5 bases; unmatched junction nucleotides: 7. The CDR3 runs 15 residues. Germline CDR1 SNHLY, CDR2 FYNNEI. CDR3 DNA sequence: TGTGCCAGCAGGGTCGCCGGGACAGGGGATCAGCCCCAGCATTTT. Amino acid sequence: CASRVAGTGDQPQHF.

Notes on this clone: Sequence at one end of the junction differs from germline and may be a read error. The chain uses TRBV5-1 and TRBJ1-4; 8 nucleotides align to TRBD1. Germline CDR1 reads SGHRS; CDR2 reads YFSETQ. The CDR3 loop spans 14 amino acids. This CDR3 is CASSYQGANEKLFF. Here the CDR3 DNA reads TGCGCCAGCAGCTACCAGGGGGCTAACGAAAAACTGTTTTTT.

The rearrangement links TRBV11-3 to TRBJ1-1, with D possibly being TRBD1 (6 bases). V gave up 2 bases and J gave up 5 bases, with 9 bases separating them. This CDR3 region has 13 residues. The V gene's germline CDR1 is SGHNT and CDR2 YENEEA. The DNA for the CDR3 is TGTGCCAGCAGCTTACAGGGGAGTACTGAAGCTTTCTTT. Residues: CASSLQGSTEAFF.

The J gene is TRBJ1-6, the V gene TRBV10-2; 7 bases are a match to TRBD1. The CDR3 is 14 amino acids. Trimming removed 6 bases from V and 10 bases from J; junction bases left unmatched: 9. Germline V gene lookup returns CDR1 WSHSY and CDR2 SAAADI. CDR3 in DNA: TGCGCCAGCAGGGGGACAGAGCTGGGATCACCCCTCCACTTT. Translating it yields CASRGTELGSPLHF.

This chain connects TRBV6-6 to TRBJ1-5, with TRBD1 identical over 7 bases. Germline-derived CDR1 and CDR2 are MNHNY and SVGAGI (reference sequence). Trimming took 0 bases from V and 6 from J; bases not matched to a gene: 8. The CDR3 consists of 16 residues. The CDR3 reads CASSYSRTGRGQPQHF. CDR3 coding DNA: TGTGCCAGCAGTTACTCGAGGACAGGAAGAGGTCAGCCCCAGCATTTT.

This CDR3 is CATSRLPGTGGWSDTQYF. DNA of the CDR3: TGTGCCACCAGCAGACTACCTGGGACAGGGGGCTGGTCAGATACGCAGTATTTT. The gene calls are TRBV15 and TRBJ2-3; TRBD1 matches at 12 bases. CDR1 and CDR2 (germline): LNHNV, YYDKDF (reference sequence). Trimming took 2 bases from V and 4 from J; bases not matched to a gene: 10. The CDR3 covers 18 residues.